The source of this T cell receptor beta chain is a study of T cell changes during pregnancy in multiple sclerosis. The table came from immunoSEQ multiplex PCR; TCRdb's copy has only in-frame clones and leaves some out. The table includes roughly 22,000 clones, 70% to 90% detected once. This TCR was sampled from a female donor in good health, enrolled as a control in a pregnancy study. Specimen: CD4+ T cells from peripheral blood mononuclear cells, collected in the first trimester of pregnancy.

This CDR3 reads CASTGQALNTEAFF. The CDR3 nucleotides are TGTGCCAGCACGGGACAGGCATTGAACACTGAAGCTTTCTTT. The chain combines TRBV2 with TRBJ1-1, with TRBD1 identical over 8 bases. CDR1 is SNHLY, CDR2 FYNNEI, per germline. This CDR3 has 14 amino acids. The V and J ends lost 7 bases and 0 bases, in that order; junction bases with no gene match: 4. The entire variable domain, with the rest obtained from reference TRBV2 and TRBJ1-1, is as follows: EPEVTQTPSHQVTQMGQEVILRCVPISNHLYFYWYRQILGQKVEFLVSFYNNEISEKSEIFDDQFSVERPDGSNFTLKIRSTKLEDSAMYFCASTGQALNTEAFFGQGTRLTVV.